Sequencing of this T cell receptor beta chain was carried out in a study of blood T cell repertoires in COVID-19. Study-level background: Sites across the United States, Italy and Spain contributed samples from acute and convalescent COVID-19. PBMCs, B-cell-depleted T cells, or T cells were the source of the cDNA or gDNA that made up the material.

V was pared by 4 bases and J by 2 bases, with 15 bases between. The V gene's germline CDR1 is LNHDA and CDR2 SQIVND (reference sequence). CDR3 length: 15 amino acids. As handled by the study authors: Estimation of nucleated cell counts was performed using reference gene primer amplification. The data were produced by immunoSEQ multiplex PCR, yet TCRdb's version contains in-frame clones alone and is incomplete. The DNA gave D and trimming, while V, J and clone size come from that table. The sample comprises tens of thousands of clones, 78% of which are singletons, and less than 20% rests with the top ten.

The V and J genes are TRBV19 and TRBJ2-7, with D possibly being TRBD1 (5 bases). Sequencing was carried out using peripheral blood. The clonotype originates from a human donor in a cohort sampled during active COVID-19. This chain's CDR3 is CASSTHLREPYEQYV. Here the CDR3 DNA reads TGTGCCAGTAGTACCCACCTCAGGGAACCCTACGAGCAGTACGTC.